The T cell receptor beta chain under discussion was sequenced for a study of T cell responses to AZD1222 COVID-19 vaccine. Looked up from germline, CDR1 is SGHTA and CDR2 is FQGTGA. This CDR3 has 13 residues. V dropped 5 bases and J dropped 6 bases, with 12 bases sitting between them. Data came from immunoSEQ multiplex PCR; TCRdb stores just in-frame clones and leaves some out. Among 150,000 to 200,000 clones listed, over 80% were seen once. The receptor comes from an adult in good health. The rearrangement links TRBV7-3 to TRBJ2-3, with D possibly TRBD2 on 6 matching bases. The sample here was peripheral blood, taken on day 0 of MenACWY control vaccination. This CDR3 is CASSKLGGDTQYF. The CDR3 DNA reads TGTGCCAGCAGCAAATTGGGAGGCGATACGCAGTATTTT.